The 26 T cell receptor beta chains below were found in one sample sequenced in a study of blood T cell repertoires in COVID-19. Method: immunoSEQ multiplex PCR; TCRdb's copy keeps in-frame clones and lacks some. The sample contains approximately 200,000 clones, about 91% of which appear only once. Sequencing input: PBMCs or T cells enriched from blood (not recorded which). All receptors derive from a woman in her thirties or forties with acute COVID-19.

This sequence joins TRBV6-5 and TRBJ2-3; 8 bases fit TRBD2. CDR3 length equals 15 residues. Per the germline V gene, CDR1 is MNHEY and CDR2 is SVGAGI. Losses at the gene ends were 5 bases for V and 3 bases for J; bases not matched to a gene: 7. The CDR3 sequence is CASSNSGGPTDTQYF. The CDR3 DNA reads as TGTGCCAGCAGTAATTCGGGGGGGCCTACAGATACGCAGTATTTT.

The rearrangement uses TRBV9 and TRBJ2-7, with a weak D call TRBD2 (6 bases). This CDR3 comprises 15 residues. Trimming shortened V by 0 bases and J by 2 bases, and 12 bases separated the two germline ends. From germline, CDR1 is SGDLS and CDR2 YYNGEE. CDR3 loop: CASSVGASAAYEQYF. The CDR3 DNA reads TGTGCCAGCAGCGTAGGTGCTAGCGCGGCCTACGAGCAGTACTTC.

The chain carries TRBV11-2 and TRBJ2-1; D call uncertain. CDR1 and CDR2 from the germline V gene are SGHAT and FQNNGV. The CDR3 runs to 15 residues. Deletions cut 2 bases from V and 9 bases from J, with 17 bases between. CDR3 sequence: CASSLSTDPTGEQFF. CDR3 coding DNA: TGTGCCAGCAGCTTATCGACTGACCCGACGGGTGAGCAGTTCTTC.

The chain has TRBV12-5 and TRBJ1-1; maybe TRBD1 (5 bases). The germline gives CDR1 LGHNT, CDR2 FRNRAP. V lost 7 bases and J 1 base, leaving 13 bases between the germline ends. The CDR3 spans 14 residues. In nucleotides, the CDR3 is TGTGCTAGTGCCCTCGGGGGGTCGAACACTGAAGCTTTCTTT. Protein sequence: CASALGGSNTEAFF.

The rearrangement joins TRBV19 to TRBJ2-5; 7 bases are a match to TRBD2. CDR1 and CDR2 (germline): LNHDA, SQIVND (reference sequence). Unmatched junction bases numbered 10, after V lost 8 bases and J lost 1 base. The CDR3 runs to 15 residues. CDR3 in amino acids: CASGPGEGGQETQYF. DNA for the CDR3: TGTGCCAGTGGGCCCGGGGAGGGAGGCCAAGAGACCCAGTACTTC.

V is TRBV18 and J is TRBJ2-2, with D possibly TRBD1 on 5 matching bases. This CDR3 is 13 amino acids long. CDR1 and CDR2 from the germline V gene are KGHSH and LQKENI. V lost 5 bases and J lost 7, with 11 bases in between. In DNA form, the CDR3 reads TGTGCCAGCTCAATCCAGGGTATCGGGGAGCTGTTTTTT. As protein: CASSIQGIGELFF.

This CDR3 reads CASSSDSVTDTQYF. The CDR3 DNA reads TGTGCCAGCAGCTCGGACAGCGTCACAGATACGCAGTATTTT. V is TRBV5-6 and J is TRBJ2-3; tentative D call: TRBD1 (6 bases). The V end lost 3 bases, the J end lost 2 bases, and 10 bases lay between the germline ends. CDR3 length equals 14 residues. Germline values: CDR1 SGHDT, CDR2 YYEEEE. The variable domain in full, completed from reference TRBV5-6 and TRBJ2-3, reads DAGVTQSPTHLIKTRGQQVTLRCSPKSGHDTVSWYQQALGQGPQFIFQYYEEEERQRGNFPDRFSGHQFPNYSSELNVNALLLGDSALYLCASSSDSVTDTQYFGPGTRLTVL.

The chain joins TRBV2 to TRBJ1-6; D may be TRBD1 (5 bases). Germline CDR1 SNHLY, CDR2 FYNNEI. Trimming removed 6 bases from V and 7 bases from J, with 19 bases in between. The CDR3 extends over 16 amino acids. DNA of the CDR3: TGTGCCAGCAGAGACCGTGAAGGGGCGCAGAATTCACCCCTCCACTTT. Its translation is CASRDREGAQNSPLHF.

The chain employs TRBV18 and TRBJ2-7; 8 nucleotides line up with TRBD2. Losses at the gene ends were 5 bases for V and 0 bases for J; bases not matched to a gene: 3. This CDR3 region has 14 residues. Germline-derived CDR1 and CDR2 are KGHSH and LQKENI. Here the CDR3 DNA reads TGTGCCAGCTCAACGGGAGGGAGCTCCTACGAGCAGTACTTC. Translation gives CASSTGGSSYEQYF.

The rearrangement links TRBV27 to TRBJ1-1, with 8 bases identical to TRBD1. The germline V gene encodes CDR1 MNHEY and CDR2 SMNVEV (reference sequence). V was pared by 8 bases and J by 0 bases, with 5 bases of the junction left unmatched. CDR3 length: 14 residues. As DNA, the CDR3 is TGTGCCAGCCGAACAGGGGGTCTGAACACTGAAGCTTTCTTT. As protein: CASRTGGLNTEAFF.

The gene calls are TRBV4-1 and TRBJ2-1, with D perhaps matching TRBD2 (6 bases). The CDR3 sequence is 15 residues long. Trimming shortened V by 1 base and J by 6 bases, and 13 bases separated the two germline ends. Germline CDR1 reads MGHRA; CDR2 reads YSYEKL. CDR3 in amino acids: CASSQVLRDPNEQFF. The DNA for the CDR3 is TGCGCCAGCAGCCAAGTGTTGCGGGATCCCAATGAGCAGTTCTTC.

CDR3 nucleotides: TGTGCCAGCACCACAGGGGTAATTGTGGAGGAGACCCAGTACTTC. Encoded protein: CASTTGVIVEETQYF. The V call is TRBV18, the J call TRBJ2-5; 7 nucleotides match TRBD1. V lost 8 bases and J lost 5; bases outside the gene matches: 14. Per the germline V gene, CDR1 is KGHSH and CDR2 is LQKENI. This CDR3 spans 15 amino acids.

CDR3 sequence reads: CASSLDRGGDNEQFF. Here the CDR3 DNA reads TGTGCCAGCTCTCTTGACAGGGGAGGTGACAATGAGCAGTTCTTC. V and J are TRBV18 and TRBJ2-1, with TRBD1 matching over 8 bases. V lost 6 bases, J lost 5 bases, and 9 bases stayed unmatched. CDR1 is KGHSH, CDR2 LQKENI, per germline. The CDR3 extends over 15 amino acids.

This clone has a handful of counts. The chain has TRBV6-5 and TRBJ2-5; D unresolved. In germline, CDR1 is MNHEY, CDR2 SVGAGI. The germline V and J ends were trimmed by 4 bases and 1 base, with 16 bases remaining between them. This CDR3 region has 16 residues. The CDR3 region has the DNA TGTGCCAGCAGTTCTGCTGGGCCTGGCCCCCAAGAGACCCAGTACTTC. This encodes CASSSAGPGPQETQYF.

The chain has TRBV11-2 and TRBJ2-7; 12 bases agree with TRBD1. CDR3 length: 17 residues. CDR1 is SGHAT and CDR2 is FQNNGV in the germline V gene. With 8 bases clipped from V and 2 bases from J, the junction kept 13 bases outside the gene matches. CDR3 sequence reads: CASDPGTGGFWAYEQYF. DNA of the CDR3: TGTGCCAGCGACCCTGGGACAGGGGGCTTTTGGGCCTACGAGCAGTACTTC. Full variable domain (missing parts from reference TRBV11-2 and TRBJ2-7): EAGVAQSPRYKIIEKRQSVAFWCNPISGHATLYWYQQILGQGPKLLIQFQNNGVVDDSQLPKDRFSAERLKGVDSTLKIQPAKLEDSAVYLCASDPGTGGFWAYEQYFGPGTRLTVT.

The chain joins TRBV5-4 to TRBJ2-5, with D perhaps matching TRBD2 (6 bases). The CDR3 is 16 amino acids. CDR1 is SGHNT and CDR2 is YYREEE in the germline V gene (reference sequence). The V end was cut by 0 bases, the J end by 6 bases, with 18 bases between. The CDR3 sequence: CASSLDQRASSQTQYF. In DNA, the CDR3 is TGTGCCAGCAGCTTGGACCAGCGGGCGTCCAGTCAGACCCAGTACTTC.

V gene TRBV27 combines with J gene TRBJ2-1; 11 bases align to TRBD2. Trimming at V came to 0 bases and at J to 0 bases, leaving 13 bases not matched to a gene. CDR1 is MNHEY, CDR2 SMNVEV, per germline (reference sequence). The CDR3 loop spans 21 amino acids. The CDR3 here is CASSLSGTSGSPLSSYNEQFF. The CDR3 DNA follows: TGTGCCAGCAGTTTATCGGGGACTAGCGGTTCACCTCTTAGCTCCTACAATGAGCAGTTCTTC.

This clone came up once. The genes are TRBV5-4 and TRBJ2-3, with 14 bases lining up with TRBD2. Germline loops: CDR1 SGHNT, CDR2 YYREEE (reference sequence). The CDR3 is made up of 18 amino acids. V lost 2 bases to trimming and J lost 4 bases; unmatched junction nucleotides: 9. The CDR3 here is CASSLRGLAGGGADTQYF. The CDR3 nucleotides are TGTGCCAGCAGCTTACGAGGACTAGCGGGAGGAGGGGCAGATACGCAGTATTTT.

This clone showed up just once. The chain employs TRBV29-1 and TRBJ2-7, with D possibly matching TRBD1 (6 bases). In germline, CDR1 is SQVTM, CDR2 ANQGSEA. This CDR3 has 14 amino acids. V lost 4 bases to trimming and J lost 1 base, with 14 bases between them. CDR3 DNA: TGCAGCGTTGTGGTTACAGGGTATTCCTACGAGCAGTACTTC. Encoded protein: CSVVVTGYSYEQYF.

The CDR3 coding sequence is TGTGCCAGCAGCTTTCGCAGCTCCTACGAGCAGTACTTC. Translation gives CASSFRSSYEQYF. The chain recombines TRBV12-1 with TRBJ2-7; TRBD1 is taken as the D call from the table, unchecked against the DNA. TRBV12-1 has pseudogene status. The CDR3 has 13 residues.

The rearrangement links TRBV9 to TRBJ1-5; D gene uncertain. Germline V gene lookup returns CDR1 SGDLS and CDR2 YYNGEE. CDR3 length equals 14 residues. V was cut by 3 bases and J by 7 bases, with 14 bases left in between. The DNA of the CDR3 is TGTGCCAGCAGCGCCAGCGGGGTCGGGCAGCCCCAGCATTTT. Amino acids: CASSASGVGQPQHF.

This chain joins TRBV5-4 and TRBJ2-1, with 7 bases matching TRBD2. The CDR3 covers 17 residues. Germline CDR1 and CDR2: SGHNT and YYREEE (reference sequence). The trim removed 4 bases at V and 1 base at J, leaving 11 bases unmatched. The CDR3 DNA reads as TGTGCCAGCAGCGGGGGGGGACGGGGACTTTCCTACAATGAGCAGTTCTTC. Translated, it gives CASSGGGRGLSYNEQFF.

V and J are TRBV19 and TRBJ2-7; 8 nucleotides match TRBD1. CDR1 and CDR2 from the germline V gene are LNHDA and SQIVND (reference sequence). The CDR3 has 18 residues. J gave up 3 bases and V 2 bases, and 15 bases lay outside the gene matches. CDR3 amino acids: CASSIRQGRQGPYYEQYF. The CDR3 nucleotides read TGTGCCAGTAGTATACGACAGGGGCGCCAGGGGCCTTACTACGAGCAGTACTTC. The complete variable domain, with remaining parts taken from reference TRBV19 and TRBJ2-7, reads DGGITQSPKYLFRKEGQNVTLSCEQNLNHDAMYWYRQDPGQGLRLIYYSQIVNDFQKGDIAEGYSVSREKKESFPLTVTSAQKNPTAFYLCASSIRQGRQGPYYEQYFGPGTRLTVT.

Here the CDR3 reads CASTRDTTLMEKLFF. CDR3 DNA: TGTGCCAGCACCCGGGACACCACCCTGATGGAAAAACTGTTTTTT. This chain connects TRBV2 to TRBJ1-4; possibly TRBD1 for D (6 bases). This CDR3 is built from 15 residues. Trimming shortened V by 7 bases and J by 8 bases, and 20 bases separated the two germline ends. Germline CDR1 reads SNHLY; CDR2 reads FYNNEI.

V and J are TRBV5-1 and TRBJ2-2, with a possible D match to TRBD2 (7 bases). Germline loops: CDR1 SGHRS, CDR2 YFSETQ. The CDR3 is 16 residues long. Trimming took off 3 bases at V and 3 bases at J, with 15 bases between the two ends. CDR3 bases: TGCGCCAGCAGCTCCACAGGGAGGGGAGACACCGGGGAGCTGTTTTTT. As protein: CASSSTGRGDTGELFF. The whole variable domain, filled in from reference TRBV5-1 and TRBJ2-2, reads KAGVTQTPRYLIKTRGQQVTLSCSPISGHRSVSWYQQTPGQGLQFLFEYFSETQRNKGNFPGRFSGRQFSNSRSEMNVSTLELGDSALYLCASSSTGRGDTGELFFGEGSRLTVL.

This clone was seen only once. As DNA, the CDR3 is TGTGCCAGCAGCCGGGACAGGGGGCGCGAGACCCAGTACTTC. This encodes CASSRDRGRETQYF. The chain recombines TRBV11-2 with TRBJ2-5, with 12 bases identical to TRBD1. The length of the CDR3 is 14 residues. Germline CDR1 is SGHAT and CDR2 is FQNNGV. V lost 5 bases to trimming and J lost 5 bases; unmatched junction nucleotides: 3.